One sample yielded the 24 T cell receptor beta chains listed below, sequenced in a study of T cell changes during pregnancy in multiple sclerosis. Libraries were prepared by immunoSEQ multiplex PCR; TCRdb keeps only in-frame clonotypes and omits some of them. The table lists under 90,000 clones, 94% of them singletons. The sequences come from peripheral blood, collected in the second trimester of pregnancy. The source is a female donor in good health, enrolled as a control in a pregnancy study.

The V gene is TRBV28, the J gene TRBJ2-2, with a weak D call TRBD2 (6 bases). The CDR3 has 15 residues. CDR1 and CDR2 from the germline V gene are MDHEN and SYDVKM. The V and J ends lost 7 bases and 4 bases respectively, with 16 bases between them. The CDR3 sequence is CASTTLRGGTGELFF. The CDR3 DNA reads as TGTGCCAGCACAACATTGAGGGGAGGCACCGGGGAGCTGTTTTTT. The entire variable domain, with the rest obtained from reference TRBV28 and TRBJ2-2, is as follows: DVKVTQSSRYLVKRTGEKVFLECVQDMDHENMFWYRQDPGLGLRLIYFSYDVKMKEKGDIPEGYSVSREKKERFSLILESASTNQTSMYLCASTTLRGGTGELFFGEGSRLTVL.

This clone has just one count. This CDR3 is CASRPISSGSTPYYNEQFF. DNA for the CDR3: TGTGCAAGTCGCCCCATTTCTAGCGGGAGTACCCCCTACTACAATGAGCAGTTCTTC. The chain uses TRBV12-2 and TRBJ2-1; TRBD2, the table's D call, lacks a check against the DNA. TRBV12-2 is described as a pseudogene. This CDR3 is 19 amino acids long.

V and J are TRBV28 and TRBJ2-7; TRBD1 matches at 7 bases. The CDR3 spans 14 residues. The ends lost 5 bases at V and 4 bases at J; junction bases unmatched: 8. Looked up from germline, CDR1 is MDHEN and CDR2 is SYDVKM. The DNA of the CDR3 is TGTGCCAGCAGTCCCCCGGGACAGCCATACGAGCAGTACTTC. Residues: CASSPPGQPYEQYF.

This clone was found once. The chain recombines TRBV2 with TRBJ2-3; TRBD1 might be the D (5 bases). From germline, CDR1 is SNHLY and CDR2 FYNNEI. The V end was cut by 8 bases, the J end by 2 bases, with 11 bases between. This CDR3 contains 13 residues. CDR3: CASLSGYTDTQYF. CDR3 DNA sequence: TGTGCCAGCTTGTCAGGGTACACAGATACGCAGTATTTT.

The CDR3: CASTDLVGVQYF. CDR3 nucleotide sequence: TGTGCCAGCACCGACCTCGTGGGCGTTCAGTACTTC. The genes are TRBV7-2 and TRBJ2-7; D gene uncertain. From germline, CDR1 is SGHTA and CDR2 FQGNSA. The CDR3 sequence is 12 residues long. Trimming removed 7 bases at V and 10 bases at J, with 17 bases between.

The chain uses TRBV28 and TRBJ2-7; no clear D. V lost 3 bases to trimming and J lost 2 bases, with 11 bases between them. The CDR3 is 14 amino acids. CDR1 is MDHEN and CDR2 is SYDVKM in the germline V gene. CDR3 in amino acids: CASSFGDNPYEQYF. The CDR3, as DNA: TGTGCCAGCAGTTTTGGTGACAACCCCTACGAGCAGTACTTC.

The CDR3 sequence: CATSRDRGDEQYF. The CDR3 DNA sequence: TGTGCCACCAGCAGGGACAGGGGGGACGAGCAGTACTTC. The chain carries TRBV15 and TRBJ2-7; 10 bases are shared with TRBD1. The CDR3 loop spans 13 amino acids. Germline V gene lookup returns CDR1 LNHNV and CDR2 YYDKDF (reference sequence). The V gene end was trimmed by 3 bases and the J gene end by 5 bases; junction bases not matched to a gene: 1.

This chain joins TRBV20-1 and TRBJ2-1, with D perhaps matching TRBD2 (5 bases). Trimming removed 7 bases from V and 8 bases from J, with 12 bases in between. The CDR3 spans 11 residues. In germline, CDR1 is DFQATT, CDR2 SNEGSKA (reference sequence). The CDR3 here is CSGGVEDEQFF. The CDR3 DNA is TGCAGTGGGGGAGTTGAGGATGAGCAGTTCTTC.

J is TRBJ1-1 and V is TRBV2; possibly TRBD1 for D (6 bases). Germline assignment: CDR1 SNHLY and CDR2 FYNNEI. The V end lost 4 bases, the J end lost 1 base, and 10 bases lay between the germline ends. This CDR3 contains 14 residues. The CDR3 reads CASSAGTPNTEAFF. As DNA, the CDR3 is TGTGCCAGCAGTGCTGGGACACCGAACACTGAAGCTTTCTTT.

The chain carries TRBV5-1 and TRBJ1-6, with a weak D call TRBD1 (5 bases). This CDR3 contains 15 residues. V was cut by 4 bases and J by 4 bases, with 12 bases left in between. Germline CDR1 and CDR2: SGHRS and YFSETQ. This chain's CDR3 is CASSDSSAYNSPLHF. CDR3 DNA sequence: TGCGCCAGCAGCGACAGTTCAGCTTATAATTCACCCCTCCACTTT.

The CDR3 DNA reads as TGTGCCAGCAGAGTAGGACTAGCGGGAGCGAACACCGGGGAGCTGTTTTTT. It codes for CASRVGLAGANTGELFF. The rearrangement links TRBV2 to TRBJ2-2, with 13 nucleotides matching TRBD2. Per the germline V gene, CDR1 is SNHLY and CDR2 is FYNNEI. The V and J ends lost 6 bases and 0 bases, in that order; junction bases with no gene match: 4. The CDR3 has 17 amino acids.

The genes are TRBV5-1 and TRBJ2-2; 8 positions match TRBD1. CDR1 and CDR2 (germline): SGHRS, YFSETQ. This CDR3 is 18 amino acids long. Germline trimming cut 1 base from V and 3 bases from J; bases unmatched to any gene: 11. CDR3 region: CASSLFPGGELDTGELFF. In DNA, the CDR3 is TGCGCCAGCAGCTTGTTTCCAGGGGGCGAGTTGGACACCGGGGAGCTGTTTTTT. The full variable domain, completed using reference TRBV5-1 and TRBJ2-2, is KAGVTQTPRYLIKTRGQQVTLSCSPISGHRSVSWYQQTPGQGLQFLFEYFSETQRNKGNFPGRFSGRQFSNSRSEMNVSTLELGDSALYLCASSLFPGGELDTGELFFGEGSRLTVL.

V gene TRBV7-2 combines with J gene TRBJ2-1; 11 bases agree with TRBD2. This CDR3 is built from 17 residues. Germline V gene data show CDR1 as SGHTA and CDR2 as FQGNSA. With 5 bases clipped from V and 8 bases from J, the junction kept 14 bases outside the gene matches. CDR3 sequence reads: CASSAQTLAGGSYEQFF. CDR3 nucleotide sequence: TGTGCCAGCAGCGCACAGACTCTAGCGGGAGGATCGTATGAGCAGTTCTTC. Together with reference TRBV7-2 and TRBJ2-1, the CDR3 gives the full variable domain: GAGVSQSPSNKVTEKGKDVELRCDPISGHTALYWYRQSLGQGLEFLIYFQGNSAPDKSGLPSDRFSAERTGGSVSTLTIQRTQQEDSAVYLCASSAQTLAGGSYEQFFGPGTRLTVL.

The chain carries TRBV19 and TRBJ1-2, with D hard to call. Trimming cost V 4 bases and J 5 bases, with 11 bases left between them. Germline V gene sequence: CDR1 LNHDA, CDR2 SQIVND (reference sequence). CDR3 length: 13 residues. This CDR3 is CASSTTKDYGYTF. DNA for the CDR3: TGTGCCAGTAGTACAACAAAAGATTATGGCTACACCTTC.

The chain recombines TRBV2 with TRBJ2-7, with 11 bases that match TRBD2. Germline CDR1 SNHLY, CDR2 FYNNEI. V lost 5 bases and J lost 2; bases outside the gene matches: 2. The CDR3 is made up of 14 amino acids. The CDR3 loop reads CASSSGLAAYEQYF. For the CDR3, the DNA is TGTGCCAGCAGTTCGGGACTAGCGGCCTACGAGCAGTACTTC.

This chain joins TRBV28 and TRBJ1-5; 8 bases map to TRBD1. From germline, CDR1 is MDHEN and CDR2 SYDVKM. V lost 8 bases to trimming and J lost 3 bases; unmatched junction nucleotides: 6. The CDR3 is made up of 14 amino acids. CDR3 bases: TGTGCCAGCCGATGGACAGGGCACAATCAGCCCCAGCATTTT. It translates to CASRWTGHNQPQHF.

The chain recombines TRBV6-1 with TRBJ2-1, with TRBD1 as a possible D gene (6 bases). The germline V gene encodes CDR1 MNHNS and CDR2 SASEGT. The CDR3 loop spans 15 amino acids. The V gene lost 4 bases and the J gene lost 3 bases, with 13 bases spanning the gap. This chain's CDR3 is CASSGGMDSYNEQFF. The DNA for the CDR3 is TGTGCCAGCAGTGGGGGGATGGACAGCTACAATGAGCAGTTCTTC.

The rearrangement links TRBV7-2 to TRBJ1-1, with D perhaps TRBD1 (6 bases). This CDR3 region has 14 residues. CDR1 is SGHTA, CDR2 FQGNSA, per germline. The V end was cut by 5 bases, the J end by 5 bases, with 15 bases between. The CDR3, as DNA: TGTGCCAGCAGCCAGGTGGGGGCGCGGACTGAAGCTTTCTTT. Translated: CASSQVGARTEAFF.

This rearrangement joins TRBV7-6 to TRBJ2-2; D remains ambiguous. Trimming pared 3 bases from V and 7 bases from J, leaving 6 bases between. There are 12 residues in the CDR3. Germline lookup yields CDR1 SGHVS and CDR2 FNYEAQ. CDR3 region: CASSFWSGELFF. The CDR3 DNA follows: TGTGCCAGCAGCTTCTGGAGCGGGGAGCTGTTTTTT.

In DNA, the CDR3 is TGTGCCAGCACCATGAGCGGTAGCACAGATACGCAGTATTTT. As protein: CASTMSGSTDTQYF. The chain uses TRBV6-6 and TRBJ2-3, with D possibly TRBD2 on 5 matching bases. The germline V gene encodes CDR1 MNHNY and CDR2 SVGAGI (reference sequence). CDR3 length equals 14 residues. Trimming shortened V by 7 bases and J by 0 bases, and 11 bases separated the two germline ends.

This chain links TRBV7-2 with TRBJ2-2, with 7 bases identical to TRBD2. V was clipped by 0 bases and J by 3 bases; unmatched bases: 4. CDR1 and CDR2 (germline): SGHTA, FQGNSA. The CDR3 is 16 residues long. DNA of the CDR3: TGTGCCAGCAGCTTAGCACTTAGCGGGCACACCGGGGAGCTGTTTTTT. It encodes CASSLALSGHTGELFF. Looking up the rest from reference TRBV7-2 and TRBJ2-2 gives the full variable domain: GAGVSQSPSNKVTEKGKDVELRCDPISGHTALYWYRQSLGQGLEFLIYFQGNSAPDKSGLPSDRFSAERTGGSVSTLTIQRTQQEDSAVYLCASSLALSGHTGELFFGEGSRLTVL.

The chain combines TRBV25-1 with TRBJ1-2; D call uncertain. The length of the CDR3 is 14 residues. Germline CDR1 reads MGHDK; CDR2 reads SYGVNS. Trimming took off 5 bases at V and 8 bases at J, with 18 bases between the two ends. The CDR3 spells CASSSSSSYVGYTF. CDR3 in DNA: TGTGCCAGCAGTTCGTCGTCCTCCTATGTCGGCTACACCTTC.

The chain combines TRBV27 with TRBJ2-2; D not resolved. This CDR3 is built from 14 residues. Germline lookup yields CDR1 MNHEY and CDR2 SMNVEV (reference sequence). V lost 3 bases, J lost 2 bases, and 7 bases lay in between. Here the CDR3 DNA reads TGTGCCAGCAGTTTTGCACTAAACACCGGGGAGCTGTTTTTT. This codes for CASSFALNTGELFF.

This chain uses TRBV27 with TRBJ2-7; D uncertain. Between the trimmed V and J ends, which lost 6 bases and 3 bases, there was a span of 12 bases. This CDR3 is 13 amino acids long. Germline lookup yields CDR1 MNHEY and CDR2 SMNVEV (reference sequence). The CDR3 nucleotides read TGTGCCAGCAGGGGTCTGGGCCGCTACGAGCAGTACTTC. As protein: CASRGLGRYEQYF.